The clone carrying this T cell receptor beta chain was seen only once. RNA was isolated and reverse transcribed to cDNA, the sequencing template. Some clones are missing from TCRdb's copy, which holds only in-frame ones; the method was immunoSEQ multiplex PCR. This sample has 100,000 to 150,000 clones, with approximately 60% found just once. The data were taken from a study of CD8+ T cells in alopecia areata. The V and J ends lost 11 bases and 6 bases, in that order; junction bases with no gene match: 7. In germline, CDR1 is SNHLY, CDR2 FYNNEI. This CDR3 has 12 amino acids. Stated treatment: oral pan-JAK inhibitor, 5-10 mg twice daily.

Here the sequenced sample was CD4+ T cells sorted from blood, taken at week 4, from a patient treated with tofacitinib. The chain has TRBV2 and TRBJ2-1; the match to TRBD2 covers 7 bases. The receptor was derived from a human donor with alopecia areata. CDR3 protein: CAGGEEANEQFF. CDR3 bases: TGTGCCGGGGGGGAGGAGGCCAATGAGCAGTTCTTC.